This T cell receptor (beta chain) was sequenced during a study of shared clonotypes between healthy human individuals. Whole-study findings and limits: Donor scarcity curtailed the genetic and exposure-history diversity represented herein.

Investigators spread the genomic DNA of each subset evenly over several immunoSEQ plates. Libraries were prepared by immunoSEQ multiplex PCR; TCRdb keeps only in-frame clonotypes and omits some of them. Of fewer than 550,000 clones detected, 75% to 80% appear once; the ten largest clones hold under 15%. With 1 base removed from V and 13 bases from J, the gap between germline ends came to 11 bases. This CDR3 region has 12 residues. Germline V gene sequence: CDR1 SGHVS, CDR2 FQNEAQ. To note about this clone: The antigen remains unidentified.

The sample was PBMCs. The source is a woman in her thirties or forties in good health. Some clones in this sample may be carry-over from other donors' samples. The chain is built from TRBV7-8 and TRBJ2-4; a weak D match, TRBD2 (6 bases). CDR3 loop: CASSLVRGGQYF. CDR3 nucleotide sequence: TGTGCCAGCAGCTTAGTGCGTGGAGGGCAGTACTTC.